The subject of this entry is one TCR beta chain. This entry comes from a study of blood T cell repertoires in COVID-19. Background on the study: COVID-19 samples, acute and convalescent, were from the United States, Italy and Spain. From T cells, B-cell-depleted T cells, or PBMCs came the material, which was cDNA or gDNA.

How the authors handled the data: Estimates of nucleated cell counts were drawn from the amplification of reference gene primers. This table comes from immunoSEQ multiplex PCR, and its TCRdb copy is limited to in-frame clones, with some not included. V, J and clone size were drawn from that table, and D and trimming were deduced from the DNA. The sample carries under 150,000 clones, about 87% recorded once. In germline, CDR1 is SGHAT, CDR2 FQNNGV. V trimming: 3 bases; J trimming: 3 bases; junction bases outside the gene matches: 5. This CDR3 spans 14 amino acids. The sequenced material came from peripheral blood. The receptor was isolated from a woman in her 40s with acute or convalescent COVID-19. The chain combines TRBV11-2 with TRBJ2-7, with 7 nucleotides matching TRBD1. CDR3 nucleotides: TGTGCCAGCAGCTTCGTACAGGGGAGCTACGAGCAGTACTTC. This codes for CASSFVQGSYEQYF. Supplemented by reference TRBV11-2 and TRBJ2-7, the full variable domain reads EAGVAQSPRYKIIEKRQSVAFWCNPISGHATLYWYQQILGQGPKLLIQFQNNGVVDDSQLPKDRFSAERLKGVDSTLKIQPAKLEDSAVYLCASSFVQGSYEQYFGPGTRLTVT.